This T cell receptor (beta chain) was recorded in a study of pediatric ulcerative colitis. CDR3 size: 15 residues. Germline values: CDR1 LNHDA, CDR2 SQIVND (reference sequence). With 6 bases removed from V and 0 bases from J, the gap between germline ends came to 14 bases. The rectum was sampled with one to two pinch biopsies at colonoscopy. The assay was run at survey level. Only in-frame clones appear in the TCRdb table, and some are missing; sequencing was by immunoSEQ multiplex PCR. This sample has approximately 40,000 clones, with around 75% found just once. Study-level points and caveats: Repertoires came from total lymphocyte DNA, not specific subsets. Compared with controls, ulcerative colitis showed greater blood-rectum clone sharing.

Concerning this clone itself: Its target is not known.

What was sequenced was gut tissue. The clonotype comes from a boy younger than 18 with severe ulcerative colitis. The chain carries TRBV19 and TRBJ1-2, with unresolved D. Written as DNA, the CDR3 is TGTGCCAGTAGAGAGGGCCTAAAAGCTAACTATGGCTACACCTTC. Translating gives CASREGLKANYGYTF. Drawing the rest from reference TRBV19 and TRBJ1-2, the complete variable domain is DGGITQSPKYLFRKEGQNVTLSCEQNLNHDAMYWYRQDPGQGLRLIYYSQIVNDFQKGDIAEGYSVSREKKESFPLTVTSAQKNPTAFYLCASREGLKANYGYTFGSGTRLTVV.